This TCR beta chain came from a study of patients and donors after allogeneic stem cell transplantation. The CDR3 has 14 residues. The ends lost 5 bases at V and 8 bases at J; junction bases unmatched: 7. TCRdb re-analysed the RT-PCR reads in MiXCR, keeping a single row per CDR3 protein. Among around 240,000 distinct CDR3 sequences listed, roughly an eighth were seen once. The TCR was taken from a human donor who was either an allogeneic HSCT recipient or a stem cell or donor lymphocyte infusion donor (not recorded which). It is not recorded whose cells these are; they may come from a transplant donor. The sequencing sample was made of blood, either unsorted or a sorted T cell fraction (not recorded which). The J gene is TRBJ1-4, the V gene TRBV12-3 or TRBV12-4; 8 nucleotides agree with TRBD1. The CDR3 protein is CASSHQGAREKLFF. As DNA, the CDR3 is TGTGCCAGCAGTCACCAGGGGGCGCGGGAAAAACTGTTTTTT.